This T cell receptor (beta chain) comes out of a study of T cells after yellow fever vaccination. Study context: Fractions with few cells were prepared using SMART-Seq v4 Ultra Low Input.

By 5'RACE template switching, TCR cDNA was produced, with a universal primer site and UMIs added in the process. TCRdb re-called the 5' RACE reads through MiXCR, storing one row per CDR3 protein. The sample includes 300,000 to 350,000 distinct CDR3 sequences, approximately 4% of them seen just once. Broader study findings: Re-detected after boosting: most primary clones, 96% of CD4 and 88% of CD8. Repertoires obtained by FACS sorting could include abundant clonotypes that entered as contaminants from the bulk population.

In its sample, this clonotype was seen a few times. Antigen unknown. Germline V gene lookup returns CDR1 LGHDT and CDR2 YNNKEL (reference sequence). The CDR3 is 16 amino acids. Germline trimming cut 4 bases from V and 5 bases from J; bases unmatched to any gene: 11. The sequenced sample was PBMCs, obtained 15 days after the yellow fever booster vaccination. This rearrangement joins TRBV3-1 to TRBJ2-3, with 8 bases fitting TRBD2. The sequence came from a man aged 18 to 30 who received the YFV17D yellow fever vaccine. The CDR3 DNA is TGTGCCAGCAGCCCGGGGGCCGGGGGGGGTAAAGATACGCAGTATTTT. It codes for CASSPGAGGGKDTQYF.